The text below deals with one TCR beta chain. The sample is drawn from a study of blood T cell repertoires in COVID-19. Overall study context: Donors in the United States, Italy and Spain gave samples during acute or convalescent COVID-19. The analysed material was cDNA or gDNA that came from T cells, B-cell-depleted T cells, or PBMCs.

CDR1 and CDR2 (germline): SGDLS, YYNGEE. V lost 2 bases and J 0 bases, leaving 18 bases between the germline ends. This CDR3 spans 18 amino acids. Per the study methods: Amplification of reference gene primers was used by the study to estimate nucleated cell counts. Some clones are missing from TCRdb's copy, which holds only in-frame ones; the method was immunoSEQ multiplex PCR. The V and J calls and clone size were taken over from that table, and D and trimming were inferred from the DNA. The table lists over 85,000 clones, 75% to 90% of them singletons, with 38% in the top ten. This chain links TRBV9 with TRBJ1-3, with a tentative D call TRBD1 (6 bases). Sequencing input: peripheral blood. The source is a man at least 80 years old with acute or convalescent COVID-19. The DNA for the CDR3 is TGTGCCAGCAGCGTTGGATTTGGGGGCATAAGCTCTGGAAACACCATATATTTT. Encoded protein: CASSVGFGGISSGNTIYF.